This TCR beta chain originates from a study of blood T cells in healthy people across ages. Combining a sample-barcoded 5' primer with a J-beta primer mix, a second PCR ran for about 7 to 11 cycles. TCRdb recomputed calls from the 5' RACE reads with MiXCR, one row per CDR3 protein. The data hold over a million distinct CDR3 sequences, with 40% to 50% observed a single time. Between the trimmed V and J ends, which lost 5 bases and 11 bases, there was a span of 17 bases. In germline, CDR1 is DFQATT, CDR2 SNEGSKA (reference sequence). The CDR3 has 12 amino acids. Specimen: blood. The chain uses TRBV20-1 and TRBJ2-3; D is unclear. This sequence was found in a woman between 18 and 29 years old in good health. Written as DNA, the CDR3 is TGCAGTGCTCCCAACCCCCCGATTGAGCAGTATTTT. Residues: CSAPNPPIEQYF.